These T cell receptor beta chains were read from a single sample in a study of blood T cells in healthy people across ages. TCRdb re-called the 5' RACE reads through MiXCR, storing one row per CDR3 protein. The table has 1.5 million to 2 million distinct CDR3 sequences, under 30% seen once. The material sequenced was blood. These receptors were collected from a woman aged 25 to 39 in good health. Each CDR3 is given with its conserved first and last residue. D genes are given only for firm matches. Size tells how often a clone was seen (once, few, many) or the class of an expanded clone, and some rows leave it out.

clone size: -
J gene: TRBJ2-1
CDR3 length: 15
V gene: TRBV7-9
D gene: -
CDR3 protein: CASSFRDPVYNEQFF
CDR3 DNA: TGTGCCAGCAGCTTTCGGGACCCCGTGTACAATGAGCAGTTCTTC

clone size: -
J gene: TRBJ2-1
CDR3 length: 15
V gene: TRBV5-1
D gene: TRBD2
CDR3 protein: CAGRMDGSGGREQFF
CDR3 DNA: TGCGCCGGCAGAATGGATGGTAGCGGGGGGCGTGAGCAGTTCTTC

clone size: -
J gene: TRBJ2-5
CDR3 length: 13
V gene: TRBV29-1
D gene: -
CDR3 protein: CSVARAGQETQYF
CDR3 DNA: TGCAGCGTTGCTCGGGCGGGTCAAGAGACCCAGTACTTC

clone size: many
J gene: TRBJ2-5
CDR3 length: 12
V gene: TRBV10-2
D gene: -
CDR3 protein: CASSVGRTEQYF
CDR3 DNA: TGCGCCAGCAGTGTAGGCAGAACGGAGCAGTACTTC

clone size: -
J gene: TRBJ1-1
CDR3 length: 17
V gene: TRBV12-3/TRBV12-4
D gene: TRBD1
CDR3 protein: CASIYSTGARKLGEAFF
CDR3 DNA: TGTGCCAGCATCTACTCCACAGGGGCCCGGAAGTTGGGTGAAGCTTTCTTT

clone size: -
J gene: TRBJ2-7
CDR3 length: 14
V gene: TRBV7-2
D gene: -
CDR3 protein: CASSPRQTTYEQYF
CDR3 DNA: TGTGCCAGCAGCCCGCGACAGACCACCTACGAGCAGTACTTC

clone size: -
J gene: TRBJ2-3
CDR3 length: 16
V gene: TRBV6-2/TRBV6-3
D gene: TRBD2
CDR3 protein: CASNPLAGGHTDTQYF
CDR3 DNA: TGTGCCAGCAACCCACTAGCGGGGGGACACACAGATACGCAGTATTTT

clone size: many
J gene: TRBJ2-3
CDR3 length: 17
V gene: TRBV7-2
D gene: TRBD2
CDR3 protein: CASSQGLAGGHTDTQYF
CDR3 DNA: TGTGCCAGCAGCCAGGGACTAGCGGGAGGTCACACAGATACGCAGTATTTT

clone size: many
J gene: TRBJ1-2
CDR3 length: 14
V gene: TRBV7-2
D gene: -
CDR3 protein: CASSPTQGLGGYTF
CDR3 DNA: TGTGCCAGCAGCCCTACTCAGGGCCTAGGGGGCTACACCTTC

clone size: -
J gene: TRBJ2-1
CDR3 length: 17
V gene: TRBV7-2
D gene: TRBD2
CDR3 protein: CASSSRTSSSSYNEQFF
CDR3 DNA: TGTGCCAGCAGCTCCCGGACTAGCTCTAGCTCCTACAATGAGCAGTTCTTC

clone size: -
J gene: TRBJ1-1
CDR3 length: 15
V gene: TRBV5-1
D gene: -
CDR3 protein: CASSLAKGWNTEAFF
CDR3 DNA: TGCGCCAGCAGCTTGGCTAAGGGGTGGAACACTGAAGCTTTCTTT

clone size: few
J gene: TRBJ2-2
CDR3 length: 19
V gene: TRBV4-3
D gene: TRBD2
CDR3 protein: CASSRKPTSGRANTGELFF
CDR3 DNA: TGCGCCAGCAGCCGGAAACCGACTAGCGGGAGGGCGAACACCGGGGAGCTGTTTTTT

clone size: -
J gene: TRBJ2-7
CDR3 length: 12
V gene: TRBV10-1
D gene: -
CDR3 protein: CASSGNIREQYF
CDR3 DNA: TGCGCCAGCAGTGGGAATATTCGCGAGCAGTACTTC

clone size: -
J gene: TRBJ1-5
CDR3 length: 14
V gene: TRBV24-1
D gene: -
CDR3 protein: CATSPTVGNQPQHF
CDR3 DNA: TGTGCCACCAGCCCGACAGTGGGGAATCAGCCCCAGCATTTT

clone size: few
J gene: TRBJ2-7
CDR3 length: 13
V gene: TRBV5-4
D gene: -
CDR3 protein: CASSFRHRYEQYF
CDR3 DNA: TGTGCCAGCAGCTTCCGACACCGCTACGAGCAGTACTTC

clone size: -
J gene: TRBJ2-2
CDR3 length: 14
V gene: TRBV9
D gene: -
CDR3 protein: CASSVGGLSGELFF
CDR3 DNA: TGTGCCAGCAGCGTCGGGGGGCTGAGCGGGGAGCTGTTTTTT

clone size: many
J gene: TRBJ2-7
CDR3 length: 13
V gene: TRBV5-1
D gene: TRBD1
CDR3 protein: CASSLGTGHEQYF
CDR3 DNA: TGCGCCAGCAGCTTGGGGACAGGGCACGAGCAGTACTTC

clone size: few
J gene: TRBJ2-1
CDR3 length: 14
V gene: TRBV7-9
D gene: -
CDR3 protein: CASSQGYSSETQFF
CDR3 DNA: TGTGCCAGCAGCCAGGGGTACAGTTCAGAGACCCAGTTCTTC

clone size: few
J gene: TRBJ2-1
CDR3 length: 15
V gene: TRBV6-5
D gene: -
CDR3 protein: CASSRNRDPNNEQFF
CDR3 DNA: TGTGCCAGCAGCCGTAACAGGGACCCAAACAATGAGCAGTTCTTC

clone size: -
J gene: TRBJ2-5
CDR3 length: 14
V gene: TRBV3-1
D gene: -
CDR3 protein: CASSQEAGSETQYF
CDR3 DNA: TGTGCCAGCAGCCAAGAAGCAGGATCAGAGACCCAGTACTTC

clone size: -
J gene: TRBJ2-1
CDR3 length: 16
V gene: TRBV13
D gene: -
CDR3 protein: CASTLDGTGTSHEQFF
CDR3 DNA: TGTGCTAGCACCCTAGATGGGACCGGGACATCCCATGAGCAGTTCTTC

clone size: few
J gene: TRBJ2-1
CDR3 length: 13
V gene: TRBV11-2
D gene: -
CDR3 protein: CAVGAGSYNEQFF
CDR3 DNA: TGTGCGGTGGGGGCAGGGTCCTACAATGAGCAGTTCTTC

clone size: -
J gene: TRBJ2-5
CDR3 length: 14
V gene: TRBV6-2/TRBV6-3
D gene: -
CDR3 protein: CATQLSGADETQYF
CDR3 DNA: TGTGCCACCCAGTTATCAGGGGCGGATGAGACCCAGTACTTC

clone size: many
J gene: TRBJ1-4
CDR3 length: 15
V gene: TRBV2
D gene: TRBD1
CDR3 protein: CASSQGTATNEKLFF
CDR3 DNA: TGTGCCAGCAGCCAAGGGACAGCAACTAATGAAAAACTGTTTTTT

clone size: few
J gene: TRBJ1-5
CDR3 length: 16
V gene: TRBV28
D gene: -
CDR3 protein: CASSLFDSYSNQPQHF
CDR3 DNA: TGTGCCAGCAGTTTATTCGACAGTTATAGCAATCAGCCCCAGCATTTT

clone size: few
J gene: TRBJ2-3
CDR3 length: 14
V gene: TRBV5-1
D gene: -
CDR3 protein: CASSLVDSTDTQYF
CDR3 DNA: TGCGCCAGCAGCTTAGTTGACAGCACAGATACGCAGTATTTT

clone size: -
J gene: TRBJ2-7
CDR3 length: 16
V gene: TRBV15
D gene: -
CDR3 protein: CATSRVFGPGSYEQYF
CDR3 DNA: -

clone size: many
J gene: TRBJ2-5
CDR3 length: 16
V gene: TRBV4-1
D gene: TRBD1
CDR3 protein: CASSQGTGSPQETQYF
CDR3 DNA: TGCGCCAGCAGCCAAGGGACAGGGAGCCCGCAAGAGACCCAGTACTTC

clone size: many
J gene: TRBJ1-2
CDR3 length: 13
V gene: TRBV12-3/TRBV12-4
D gene: -
CDR3 protein: CASSLDKIYGYTF
CDR3 DNA: TGTGCCAGCAGTTTGGACAAGATTTATGGCTACACCTTC

clone size: -
J gene: TRBJ2-1
CDR3 length: 14
V gene: TRBV7-9
D gene: TRBD2
CDR3 protein: CASSSTGGRANQFF
CDR3 DNA: TGTGCCAGCAGCTCGACTGGCGGGAGGGCCAATCAGTTCTTC

clone size: few
J gene: TRBJ2-3
CDR3 length: 15
V gene: TRBV28
D gene: TRBD1
CDR3 protein: CASSLWDRGGDTQYF
CDR3 DNA: TGTGCCAGCAGTTTATGGGACAGGGGTGGGGATACGCAGTATTTT

clone size: -
J gene: TRBJ2-5
CDR3 length: 13
V gene: TRBV5-1
D gene: -
CDR3 protein: CASSFNLQETQYF
CDR3 DNA: TGCGCCAGCAGCTTTAATTTACAAGAGACCCAGTACTTC

clone size: -
J gene: TRBJ1-4
CDR3 length: 15
V gene: TRBV5-1
D gene: -
CDR3 protein: CASSLDGSPGEKLFF
CDR3 DNA: TGCGCCAGCAGCTTGGATGGGTCACCCGGGGAAAAACTGTTTTTT

clone size: -
J gene: TRBJ2-3
CDR3 length: 16
V gene: TRBV20-1
D gene: TRBD2
CDR3 protein: CSARDQSSGTTDTQYF
CDR3 DNA: TGCAGTGCTAGAGATCAGTCGAGCGGGACGACAGATACGCAGTATTTT

clone size: few
J gene: TRBJ2-7
CDR3 length: 14
V gene: TRBV3-1
D gene: -
CDR3 protein: CASSQATTPYEQYF
CDR3 DNA: TGTGCCAGCAGCCAAGCGACCACTCCCTACGAGCAGTACTTC

clone size: -
J gene: TRBJ2-5
CDR3 length: 17
V gene: TRBV5-6
D gene: -
CDR3 protein: CASSRLTGSGIGETQYF
CDR3 DNA: TGTGCCAGCAGTCGTCTTACAGGGAGTGGAATCGGAGAGACCCAGTACTTC

clone size: -
J gene: TRBJ2-4
CDR3 length: 15
V gene: TRBV7-2
D gene: TRBD1
CDR3 protein: CASSLSGTGPDIQYF
CDR3 DNA: TGTGCCAGCAGCTTAAGCGGGACAGGGCCGGACATTCAGTACTTC

clone size: -
J gene: TRBJ1-4
CDR3 length: 16
V gene: TRBV5-1
D gene: TRBD1
CDR3 protein: CASSLALGTGDEKLFF
CDR3 DNA: TGCGCCAGCAGCTTGGCCCTAGGGACAGGGGATGAAAAACTGTTTTTT

clone size: few
J gene: TRBJ2-7
CDR3 length: 15
V gene: TRBV4-1
D gene: -
CDR3 protein: CASSQGWAASYEQYF
CDR3 DNA: TGCGCCAGCAGCCAAGGATGGGCGGCGTCCTACGAGCAGTACTTC

clone size: -
J gene: TRBJ1-5
CDR3 length: 13
V gene: TRBV5-1
D gene: -
CDR3 protein: CASSTSSNQPQHF
CDR3 DNA: TGCGCCAGCAGCACCTCAAGCAATCAGCCCCAGCATTTT

clone size: few
J gene: TRBJ1-4
CDR3 length: 17
V gene: TRBV7-8
D gene: -
CDR3 protein: CASSLGHRGRFNEKLFF
CDR3 DNA: TGTGCCAGCAGCTTAGGGCACCGTGGCAGATTTAATGAAAAACTGTTTTTT

clone size: many
J gene: TRBJ2-7
CDR3 length: 11
V gene: TRBV12-3/TRBV12-4
D gene: -
CDR3 protein: CASSDIDEQYF
CDR3 DNA: TGTGCCAGCAGTGACATAGACGAGCAGTACTTC

clone size: many
J gene: TRBJ2-7
CDR3 length: 13
V gene: TRBV7-2
D gene: -
CDR3 protein: CASSFGYSYEQYF
CDR3 DNA: TGTGCCAGCAGCTTTGGGTACTCCTACGAGCAGTACTTC

clone size: -
J gene: TRBJ1-3
CDR3 length: 14
V gene: TRBV15
D gene: TRBD1
CDR3 protein: CATSRGQGENTIYF
CDR3 DNA: TGTGCCACCAGCAGAGGACAGGGGGAAAACACCATATATTTT

clone size: many
J gene: TRBJ2-7
CDR3 length: 13
V gene: TRBV6-5
D gene: -
CDR3 protein: CASRKDTSYEQYF
CDR3 DNA: TGTGCCAGCAGGAAAGACACGTCCTACGAGCAGTACTTC

clone size: many
J gene: TRBJ2-5
CDR3 length: 14
V gene: TRBV20-1
D gene: TRBD2
CDR3 protein: CSASGTSLKETQYF
CDR3 DNA: TGCAGTGCTAGCGGGACTAGCCTCAAAGAGACCCAGTACTTC

clone size: once
J gene: TRBJ2-4
CDR3 length: 17
V gene: TRBV7-2
D gene: -
CDR3 protein: CASSRQAGSLMSNEQYF
CDR3 DNA: TGTGCCAGCAGCCGTCAAGCCGGGTCCCTCATGAGCAATGAGCAGTACTTC

clone size: few
J gene: TRBJ1-2
CDR3 length: 16
V gene: TRBV3-1
D gene: -
CDR3 protein: CASSPGGQRPGYGYTF
CDR3 DNA: TGTGCCAGCAGCCCCGGTGGCCAGCGCCCCGGCTATGGCTACACCTTC

clone size: few
J gene: TRBJ2-1
CDR3 length: 20
V gene: TRBV3-1
D gene: -
CDR3 protein: CASSQDVGIRHTSSYNEQFF
CDR3 DNA: TGTGCCAGCAGCCAAGATGTCGGAATTAGACACACGAGCTCCTACAATGAGCAGTTCTTC

clone size: many
J gene: TRBJ2-1
CDR3 length: 14
V gene: TRBV3-1
D gene: TRBD2
CDR3 protein: CASSPGTSGERQFF
CDR3 DNA: TGTGCCAGCAGCCCCGGGACTAGCGGGGAACGGCAGTTCTTC

clone size: few
J gene: TRBJ1-4
CDR3 length: 16
V gene: TRBV5-1
D gene: -
CDR3 protein: CASSLGTVSTNEKLFF
CDR3 DNA: TGCGCCAGCAGCTTGGGGACCGTATCAACTAATGAAAAACTGTTTTTT

clone size: many
J gene: TRBJ2-7
CDR3 length: 15
V gene: TRBV20-1
D gene: TRBD2
CDR3 protein: CSARDVEREPYEQYF
CDR3 DNA: TGCAGTGCTAGAGATGTCGAGCGGGAACCCTACGAGCAGTACTTC

clone size: -
J gene: TRBJ1-5
CDR3 length: 12
V gene: TRBV18
D gene: -
CDR3 protein: CASSPAAQPQHF
CDR3 DNA: TGTGCCAGCTCACCAGCTGCTCAGCCCCAGCATTTT